The 5 T cell receptor beta chains listed next were all sequenced from one sample in a study of chemoradiotherapy in HPV16-positive cancers (dated 2022 in TCRdb). The protocol used for the library was the immunoSEQ multiplex PCR assay. TCRdb limited this immuneACCESS table to in-frame rearrangements with V and J called. A share of clones is missing; checked studies link under half to unresolved V genes, and the rest is unexplained. The sample table lists tens of thousands of clones, around 80% of them with a count of one. In total, the top ten clones hold 3% to 4% of the sample. This material consisted of blood, taken from a patient who underwent chemoradiotherapy. These receptors originate from a human donor with HPV-associated anogenital cancer.

Here the CDR3 DNA reads TGTGCCACCAGCAGGCGAGAAACGGGACAGGTCGAAGCTTTCTTT. Its translation is CATSRRETGQVEAFF. The chain is built from TRBV15 and TRBJ1-1; the match to TRBD1 covers 8 bases. The CDR3 has 15 amino acids. V dropped 3 bases and J dropped 8; count of bases not matched to a gene: 11. CDR1 LNHNV and CDR2 YYDKDF come from the germline V gene (reference sequence).

The chain couples TRBV5-1 to TRBJ1-1; perhaps TRBD1 as D (5 bases). Germline assignment: CDR1 SGHRS and CDR2 YFSETQ. Trimming cost V 4 bases and J 6 bases, with 19 bases left between them. This CDR3 region has 15 residues. The CDR3 region has the DNA TGCGCCAGCAGCCTGCGGCCAGGGCAGTACGCTGAAGCTTTCTTT. Protein sequence: CASSLRPGQYAEAFF.

The J gene is TRBJ2-7, the V gene TRBV6-5; no clear D. The CDR3 totals 16 residues. Trimming left V 2 bases short and J 3 bases short, with 17 bases between. Germline loops: CDR1 MNHEY, CDR2 SVGAGI. The CDR3, as DNA: TGTGCCAGCAGTTACCGGAGATCTGGCCCTCTCTACGAGCAGTACTTC. Amino acid sequence: CASSYRRSGPLYEQYF.

The chain recombines TRBV7-3 with TRBJ2-2; D is perhaps TRBD1 (5 bases). Germline CDR1 is SGHTA and CDR2 is FQGTGA. The V end was cut by 5 bases, the J end by 0 bases, with 10 bases between. CDR3 length: 15 amino acids. CDR3 loop: CASSTQGSNTGELFF. The CDR3 DNA reads TGTGCCAGCAGCACCCAGGGTTCGAACACCGGGGAGCTGTTTTTT.

This chain joins TRBV30 and TRBJ2-1; 7 nucleotides align to TRBD1. There are 14 residues in the CDR3. Germline V gene data show CDR1 as GTSNPN and CDR2 as SVGIG (reference sequence). The V and J ends lost 0 bases and 2 bases, in that order; junction bases with no gene match: 1. The CDR3 sequence: CAWSVGTAYNEQFF. The CDR3 DNA follows: TGTGCCTGGAGTGTTGGGACAGCCTACAATGAGCAGTTCTTC.